The clone carrying this T cell receptor (beta chain) was seen just once. Its antigen is currently unknown. The data were taken from a study of T cell responses to AZD1222 COVID-19 vaccine. Findings and limits, study-wide: The sample set comprised mostly white British donors with more females, and clonal diversity was possibly underestimated.

From germline, CDR1 is SGHVS and CDR2 FQNEAQ. The V end lost 4 bases, the J end lost 2 bases, and 21 bases lay between the germline ends. There are 18 residues in the CDR3. TCRdb keeps only in-frame clones here, not all; method: immunoSEQ multiplex PCR. The sample consists of about 180,000 clones, approximately 91% of them appearing once. This TCR was sampled from an adult in good health. The chain is built from TRBV7-8 and TRBJ2-1; tentative D call: TRBD2 (6 bases). Sequences were derived from peripheral blood, sampled on day 0 of AZD1222 vaccination. The CDR3 DNA is TGTGCCAGCAGCTCTCCTCGCGCGGCGGGATCGACCTACAATGAGCAGTTCTTC. It encodes CASSSPRAAGSTYNEQFF.